The 31 T cell receptor beta chains reported below all come from one sample, sequenced in a study of OX40 agonist ivuxolimab in advanced cancers. Data came from immunoSEQ multiplex PCR; TCRdb stores just in-frame clones and leaves some out. The sample has 78,000 or so clones, approximately 89% seen once. Source: CD4+ or CD8+ T cells sorted from blood, taken in a trial of the OX40 agonist ivuxolimab. The receptors originated from an adult with an advanced solid tumor such as melanoma, head and neck, liver or kidney cancer.

V usage is TRBV18 and J usage is TRBJ2-3; D is ambiguous. The CDR3 spans 13 residues. Looked up from germline, CDR1 is KGHSH and CDR2 is LQKENI. V dropped 3 bases and J dropped 2 bases, with 6 bases sitting between them. In DNA, the CDR3 is TGTGCCAGCTCACCCGACAACACAGATACGCAGTATTTT. Translation: CASSPDNTDTQYF.

The CDR3 region has the DNA TGCGCCAGCAGCACGAACCCGGGGGGCGGACAGCCCCAGCATTTT. Encoded protein: CASSTNPGGGQPQHF. The V call is TRBV5-1, the J call TRBJ1-5, with D maybe TRBD1 (6 bases). CDR3 length equals 15 residues. Trimming cost V 4 bases and J 7 bases, with 18 bases left between them. Germline V gives CDR1 SGHRS, CDR2 YFSETQ.

V and J are TRBV19 and TRBJ2-1; TRBD2 matches at 8 bases. V dropped 8 bases and J dropped 3; count of bases not matched to a gene: 3. The CDR3 loop spans 13 amino acids. CDR1 LNHDA and CDR2 SQIVND come from the germline V gene (reference sequence). In DNA form, the CDR3 reads TGTGCCAGTGCCGGGACTAGCTACAATGAGCAGTTCTTC. Amino acid sequence: CASAGTSYNEQFF.

This sequence joins TRBV4-1 and TRBJ2-3; D is perhaps TRBD2 (7 bases). The germline V and J ends were trimmed by 3 bases and 3 bases, with 28 bases remaining between them. The CDR3 runs 20 residues. From germline, CDR1 is MGHRA and CDR2 YSYEKL. The CDR3 region has the DNA TGCGCCAGCAGCCAGCCACCTCCCTCGCGGGGGACAAGTGTGACAGATACGCAGTATTTT. As protein: CASSQPPPSRGTSVTDTQYF.

This clone was seen just once. The chain links TRBV7-8 to TRBJ2-5, with D perhaps TRBD2 (6 bases). CDR1 SGHVS and CDR2 FQNEAQ come from the germline V gene. The CDR3 spans 12 residues. V dropped 6 bases and J dropped 7 bases, with 12 bases sitting between them. The CDR3 DNA is TGTGCCAGCAGGTCGGGAGACGGGACCCAGTACTTC. Residues: CASRSGDGTQYF.

The chain is built from TRBV15 and TRBJ2-7, with TRBD2 as a possible D gene (5 bases). CDR3 size: 13 residues. Germline V gene data show CDR1 as LNHNV and CDR2 as YYDKDF (reference sequence). V lost 0 bases to trimming and J lost 7 bases, with 10 bases between them. The CDR3 coding sequence is TGTGCCACCAGCAGAGAGCTAGCTAGGGAGCAGTACTTC. Its translation is CATSRELAREQYF.

The V call is TRBV6-1, the J call TRBJ1-1; TRBD1 agrees at 10 bases. The germline V gene has CDR1 MNHNS and CDR2 SASEGT. The trim removed 10 bases at V and 4 bases at J, leaving 6 bases unmatched. This CDR3 has 13 residues. CDR3 amino acids: CAIKTGGVTEAFF. In DNA form, the CDR3 reads TGTGCCATCAAGACAGGGGGCGTCACTGAAGCTTTCTTT.

The chain links TRBV28 to TRBJ1-1; D gene uncertain. Looked up from germline, CDR1 is MDHEN and CDR2 is SYDVKM. The CDR3 has 14 amino acids. The germline V and J ends were trimmed by 7 bases and 1 base, with 13 bases remaining between them. The CDR3 region is CASTTLGGNTEAFF. The CDR3, as DNA: TGTGCCAGCACCACCCTGGGTGGGAACACTGAAGCTTTCTTT.

The V and J genes are TRBV19 and TRBJ2-2; D gene ambiguous. V lost 4 bases to trimming and J lost 4 bases, with 10 bases between them. The CDR3 is 14 residues long. Germline V gene data show CDR1 as LNHDA and CDR2 as SQIVND (reference sequence). CDR3 protein: CASSKGRGTGELFF. For the CDR3, the DNA is TGTGCCAGTAGTAAGGGTCGTGGCACCGGGGAGCTGTTTTTT.

The chain uses TRBV27 and TRBJ2-7, with no clear D. The V gene lost 6 bases and the J gene lost 0 bases, with 12 bases spanning the gap. This CDR3 region has 14 residues. Germline V gene sequence: CDR1 MNHEY, CDR2 SMNVEV (reference sequence). The CDR3 is CASRPRWSSYEQYF. DNA of the CDR3: TGTGCCAGCAGGCCACGGTGGAGCTCCTACGAGCAGTACTTC.

The genes are TRBV6-5 and TRBJ1-1; D gene ambiguous. V lost 0 bases and J 12 bases, leaving 17 bases between the germline ends. The CDR3 extends over 14 amino acids. Germline loops: CDR1 MNHEY, CDR2 SVGAGI. The DNA for the CDR3 is TGTGCCAGCAGTTACTCGAGCGGTAGGAAAAGAACTTTCTTT. Protein: CASSYSSGRKRTFF.

This chain uses TRBV30 with TRBJ2-1; D uncertain. In germline, CDR1 is GTSNPN, CDR2 SVGIG (reference sequence). The V gene lost 8 bases and the J gene lost 4 bases, with 15 bases spanning the gap. The CDR3 consists of 13 residues. The CDR3 sequence: CARASLQYNEQFF. DNA of the CDR3: TGTGCCCGGGCCTCGTTACAATACAATGAGCAGTTCTTC.

The chain joins TRBV7-2 to TRBJ1-1, with no clear D. This CDR3 has 13 amino acids. V dropped 5 bases and J dropped 0 bases, with 7 bases sitting between them. Germline V gives CDR1 SGHTA, CDR2 FQGNSA. The CDR3 coding sequence is TGTGCCAGCAGCCCTCAGATGAACACTGAAGCTTTCTTT. Amino acid sequence: CASSPQMNTEAFF.

This clone has just a few counts. The chain recombines TRBV5-1 with TRBJ2-3, with a weak D call TRBD2 (6 bases). V was pared by 4 bases and J by 1 base, with 19 bases between. The CDR3 has 17 amino acids. Per germline, CDR1 SGHRS and CDR2 YFSETQ. The CDR3 DNA sequence: TGCGCCAGCAGCCGCGGGACCCCCGGTTCGGGCACAGATACGCAGTATTTT. Residues: CASSRGTPGSGTDTQYF.

The chain links TRBV27 to TRBJ2-7, with D tentatively TRBD2 (7 bases). V lost 0 bases and J lost 5, with 17 bases in between. This CDR3 contains 16 residues. CDR1 and CDR2 from the germline V gene are MNHEY and SMNVEV (reference sequence). The CDR3 nucleotides read TGTGCCAGCAGTTTATCGATAACAGGGAGGGTAGACGAGCAGTACTTC. Translating it yields CASSLSITGRVDEQYF.

This clone was seen a single time. The gene calls are TRBV5-6 and TRBJ2-5; TRBD1 matches 8 bases. The CDR3 is 14 amino acids. Germline values: CDR1 SGHDT, CDR2 YYEEEE. Unmatched junction bases numbered 2, after V lost 4 bases and J lost 0 bases. In nucleotides, the CDR3 is TGTGCCAGCAGCCGGGACAGGTACCAAGAGACCCAGTACTTC. Translated, it gives CASSRDRYQETQYF.

The V call is TRBV23-1, the J call TRBJ2-7; unclear D gene. TRBV23-1 is placed among ORFs of uncertain function. V lost 0 bases and J lost 4, with 7 bases in between. This CDR3 region has 13 residues. The CDR3 is CASSQSGGYEQYF. The DNA of the CDR3 is TGCGCCAGCAGTCAATCCGGCGGTTACGAGCAGTACTTC.

The chain joins TRBV10-3 to TRBJ1-2; TRBD1 matches at 9 bases. This CDR3 region has 15 residues. Trimming at V came to 7 bases and at J to 2 bases, leaving 8 bases not matched to a gene. The germline V gene has CDR1 ENHRY and CDR2 SYGVKD. CDR3 sequence: CAITMTGGPNYGYTF. For the CDR3, the DNA is TGTGCCATCACTATGACAGGGGGGCCGAACTATGGCTACACCTTC.

The chain couples TRBV6-1 to TRBJ1-2; tentatively, D is TRBD1 (5 bases). The CDR3 covers 15 residues. V lost 4 bases to trimming and J lost 0 bases, with 12 bases between them. Germline V gene sequence: CDR1 MNHNS, CDR2 SASEGT. The CDR3: CASSGEVGANYGYTF. CDR3 sequence (DNA): TGTGCCAGCAGTGGAGAGGTGGGGGCTAACTATGGCTACACCTTC.

The chain has TRBV15 and TRBJ1-4; 8 bases align to TRBD1. Germline-derived CDR1 and CDR2 are LNHNV and YYDKDF (reference sequence). After removal of 1 base from V and 10 bases from J, the junction contained 17 bases not matched to a gene. CDR3 length: 18 amino acids. The DNA of the CDR3 is TGTGCCACCAGCAGAGTCCAGGGACAGGAACGAGAAGGCGGAAAACTGTTTTTT. Protein product: CATSRVQGQEREGGKLFF. Full variable domain (outside the CDR3, taken from reference TRBV15 and TRBJ1-4): DAMVIQNPRYQVTQFGKPVTLSCSQTLNHNVMYWYQQKSSQAPKLLFHYYDKDFNNEADTPDNFQSRRPNTSFCFLDIRSPGLGDTAMYLCATSRVQGQEREGGKLFFGSGTQLSVL.

This chain connects TRBV30 to TRBJ1-1; D uncertain. The CDR3 is made up of 16 amino acids. V was cut by 0 bases and J by 5 bases, with 19 bases left in between. CDR1 and CDR2 (germline): GTSNPN, SVGIG (reference sequence). The CDR3 DNA is TGTGCCTGGAGTGTAAAAGCCGGTGGCAGGCGGACTGAAGCTTTCTTT. Amino acid sequence: CAWSVKAGGRRTEAFF.

Here the CDR3 reads CATRRGAQANEKLFF. The CDR3, as DNA: TGTGCCACCCGACGGGGGGCGCAGGCTAATGAAAAACTGTTTTTT. This rearrangement joins TRBV19 to TRBJ1-4, with D perhaps TRBD1 (6 bases). Trimming took off 10 bases at V and 3 bases at J, with 18 bases between the two ends. CDR3 length: 15 residues. Germline CDR1 and CDR2: LNHDA and SQIVND (reference sequence).

J is TRBJ2-5 and V is TRBV18, with D hard to call. The germline V gene encodes CDR1 KGHSH and CDR2 LQKENI. Deletions cut 3 bases from V and 4 bases from J, with 9 bases between. The CDR3 extends over 13 amino acids. CDR3 sequence: CASSPFDRETQYF. The CDR3 DNA sequence: TGTGCCAGCTCACCTTTCGATAGAGAGACCCAGTACTTC. Filled out from reference TRBV18 and TRBJ2-5, the complete variable domain reads NAGVMQNPRHLVRRRGQEARLRCSPMKGHSHVYWYRQLPEEGLKFMVYLQKENIIDESGMPKERFSAEFPKEGPSILRIQQVVRGDSAAYFCASSPFDRETQYFGPGTRLLVL.

V and J are TRBV28 and TRBJ1-1, with 7 bases matching TRBD1. The CDR3 covers 15 residues. J gave up 7 bases and V 6 bases, and 14 bases lay outside the gene matches. From germline, CDR1 is MDHEN and CDR2 SYDVKM. CDR3 region: CASSRTRQGTHEAFF. The DNA for the CDR3 is TGTGCCAGCAGCCGGACCAGACAGGGTACGCATGAAGCTTTCTTT.

The chain combines TRBV7-2 with TRBJ1-6, with TRBD1 matching over 8 bases. This CDR3 is 15 amino acids long. Trimming cost V 5 bases and J 9 bases; bases outside gene matches: 9. CDR1 is SGHTA, CDR2 FQGNSA, per germline. The CDR3 loop reads CASSPRTGKVSPLHF. CDR3 in DNA: TGTGCCAGCAGCCCGCGGACAGGGAAAGTTTCACCCCTCCACTTT.

This chain uses TRBV6-1 with TRBJ2-1, with TRBD2 matching over 14 bases. Germline CDR1 is MNHNS and CDR2 is SASEGT. This CDR3 is built from 16 residues. V trimming: 3 bases; J trimming: 11 bases; junction bases outside the gene matches: 9. The CDR3 is CASSDGTSGGGSQQFF. In DNA form, the CDR3 reads TGTGCCAGCAGTGACGGGACTAGCGGGGGTGGCAGTCAGCAGTTCTTC.

The rearrangement uses TRBV7-2 and TRBJ1-2; the D gene is possibly TRBD1 (5 bases). In germline, CDR1 is SGHTA, CDR2 FQGNSA. The V gene lost 2 bases and the J gene lost 3 bases, with 19 bases spanning the gap. This CDR3 region has 17 residues. CDR3: CASSLSLRQGTDYGYTF. The CDR3 nucleotides are TGTGCCAGCAGCTTAAGTCTGCGTCAGGGAACGGACTATGGCTACACCTTC.

The rearrangement joins TRBV5-1 to TRBJ1-4; the match to TRBD1 covers 9 bases. CDR1 and CDR2 from the germline V gene are SGHRS and YFSETQ. The CDR3 runs to 15 residues. V shed 3 bases and J 7 bases; nucleotides not matched to a gene: 7. This chain's CDR3 is CASSSVGTGSEKLFF. Written as DNA, the CDR3 is TGCGCCAGCAGCTCTGTTGGGACAGGGAGTGAAAAACTGTTTTTT.

The J gene is TRBJ2-4, the V gene TRBV6-5; D is unclear. Germline V gives CDR1 MNHEY, CDR2 SVGAGI. The CDR3 covers 15 residues. With 1 base removed from V and 5 bases from J, the gap between germline ends came to 12 bases. CDR3 sequence: CASSYLRARENIQYF. In DNA form, the CDR3 reads TGTGCCAGCAGTTACTTAAGGGCAAGGGAAAACATTCAGTACTTC.

This chain joins TRBV29-1 and TRBJ2-7; maybe TRBD1 (6 bases). Germline CDR1 SQVTM, CDR2 ANQGSEA. This CDR3 spans 13 amino acids. V was pared by 7 bases and J by 0 bases, with 13 bases between. The CDR3: CSATRGSSYEQYF. DNA of the CDR3: TGCAGCGCGACCAGGGGTAGCTCCTACGAGCAGTACTTC.

This chain links TRBV28 with TRBJ2-7; 11 bases line up with TRBD2. The CDR3 consists of 16 residues. Germline V gene sequence: CDR1 MDHEN, CDR2 SYDVKM. DNA for the CDR3: TGTGCTTCCCTAAGACTAGCGGGACGGGCATATAACGAGCAGTACTTC. Translating gives CASLRLAGRAYNEQYF.